This T cell receptor (beta chain) was sequenced during a study of blood T cell repertoires in COVID-19. Across the study: COVID-19 samples from acute and convalescent phases originated in the United States, Italy and Spain. From T cells, B-cell-depleted T cells, or PBMCs came the material, which was cDNA or gDNA.

V was pared by 3 bases and J by 0 bases, with 11 bases between. The CDR3 sequence is 15 residues long. Germline V CDR1 and CDR2: SGDLS, YYNGEE. The table came from immunoSEQ multiplex PCR; TCRdb's copy has only in-frame clones and leaves some out. The sample includes fewer than 110,000 clones, about 90% of them seen just once. The sequenced sample was peripheral blood. The J gene is TRBJ2-3, the V gene TRBV9, with D possibly being TRBD1 (7 bases). The clonotype originates from a man aged 50 to 59 in a cohort sampled during active COVID-19. The CDR3 sequence: CASSATGRSTDTQYF. The DNA for the CDR3 is TGTGCCAGCAGCGCGACAGGGAGGAGCACAGATACGCAGTATTTT. The variable domain in full, completed from reference TRBV9 and TRBJ2-3, reads DSGVTQTPKHLITATGQRVTLRCSPRSGDLSVYWYQQSLDQGLQFLIQYYNGEERAKGNILERFSAQQFPDLHSELNLSSLELGDSALYFCASSATGRSTDTQYFGPGTRLTVL.